The 28 T cell receptor beta chains below were found in one sample sequenced in a study of cytomegalovirus exposure and HLA in healthy donors (dated by TCRdb to 2015 to 2018). Receptors were amplified or captured by the immunoSEQ multiplex PCR assay. For the multiplex PCR, a mixture combining 60 forward primers for TCR Vbeta segments and 13 reverse primers for TCR Jbeta segments was used. TCRdb retrieved this table from immuneACCESS and kept in-frame rearrangements only. Not all clones are present; in checked studies, unresolved V genes account for under half, and no reason is known for the remainder. This sample holds fewer than 250,000 clones; roughly 75% were observed only once. The biggest ten clones account for about 4.8% of the sample. The specimen was PBMCs. These receptors were obtained from a man aged 30 to 45 in good health and CMV-seropositive.

The chain is built from TRBV2 and TRBJ1-6, with 8 bases matching TRBD1. The CDR3 is 16 residues long. The V gene end was trimmed by 6 bases and the J gene end by 7 bases; junction bases not matched to a gene: 11. Germline V gene lookup returns CDR1 SNHLY and CDR2 FYNNEI. As DNA, the CDR3 is TGTGCCAGCAGGGGGACAGGAACCCCCCGCAATTCACCCCTCCACTTT. Translation gives CASRGTGTPRNSPLHF.

This clone was found once. The gene calls are TRBV11-3 and TRBJ2-5; D possibly corresponds to TRBD2 (7 bases). The CDR3 totals 16 residues. The ends were cut back, 3 bases at V and 5 bases at J, with 19 bases in the middle. The germline V gene encodes CDR1 SGHNT and CDR2 YENEEA. CDR3 coding DNA: TGTGCCAGCAGCTTTGGTGGGGGGGCTGCCGCGGAGACCCAGTACTTC. Protein product: CASSFGGGAAAETQYF.

The chain uses TRBV7-2 and TRBJ2-2, with D perhaps matching TRBD2 (5 bases). Between the trimmed V and J ends, which lost 4 bases and 5 bases, there was a span of 5 bases. The CDR3 runs to 12 residues. Germline V gene data show CDR1 as SGHTA and CDR2 as FQGNSA. The CDR3 region is CASSWETGELFF. CDR3 nucleotide sequence: TGTGCCAGCAGCTGGGAGACCGGGGAGCTGTTTTTT.

This chain joins TRBV7-9 and TRBJ1-6; the D gene is possibly TRBD1 (5 bases). CDR3 length equals 16 residues. V shed 5 bases and J shed 8 bases, with 19 bases lying between them. Germline loops: CDR1 SEHNR, CDR2 FQNEAQ (reference sequence). The CDR3 DNA reads as TGTGCCAGCAGCCCCGGGGGAGGAGCCTCCCATTCACCCCTCCACTTT. Translation: CASSPGGGASHSPLHF.

This chain joins TRBV19 and TRBJ2-5; 12 bases line up with TRBD1. With V trimmed by 2 bases and J by 5 bases, 12 bases remained unmatched. The CDR3 is made up of 18 amino acids. CDR1 LNHDA and CDR2 SQIVND come from the germline V gene (reference sequence). The CDR3 here is CASSILHPGQGARETQYF. The CDR3 DNA is TGTGCCAGTAGTATACTCCACCCGGGACAGGGGGCGCGGGAGACCCAGTACTTC.

The chain employs TRBV27 and TRBJ2-2; D is perhaps TRBD2 (5 bases). The CDR3 length is 15 residues. With 3 bases removed from V and 4 bases from J, the gap between germline ends came to 12 bases. CDR1 is MNHEY and CDR2 is SMNVEV in the germline V gene (reference sequence). The CDR3 reads CASSFGDSGTGELFF. The CDR3, as DNA: TGTGCCAGCAGTTTCGGGGATTCGGGCACCGGGGAGCTGTTTTTT.

The chain combines TRBV6-5 with TRBJ2-7; no firm D call. From germline, CDR1 is MNHEY and CDR2 SVGAGI. The CDR3 is made up of 13 amino acids. With 4 bases removed from V and 2 bases from J, the gap between germline ends came to 9 bases. For the CDR3, the DNA is TGTGCCAGCAGTTCGTCAGCGACCTACGAGCAGTACTTC. Residues: CASSSSATYEQYF.

The J gene is TRBJ2-1, the V gene TRBV14; D is unresolved. The germline CDR1 and CDR2 sequences are SGHDN and FVKESK. The CDR3 runs to 13 residues. V lost 0 bases to trimming and J lost 15 bases, with 15 bases between them. CDR3 nucleotide sequence: TGTGCCAGCAGCCAAGATCGTAGCCATTTGTGGTTCTTC. Translating it yields CASSQDRSHLWFF.

The genes are TRBV19 and TRBJ2-5; D unclear. Germline values: CDR1 LNHDA, CDR2 SQIVND (reference sequence). The V end was cut by 2 bases, the J end by 1 base, with 5 bases between. This CDR3 spans 13 amino acids. The CDR3 spells CASSITGQETQYF. CDR3 DNA: TGTGCCAGTAGTATAACCGGCCAAGAGACCCAGTACTTC. Complete variable domain (other parts from reference TRBV19 and TRBJ2-5): DGGITQSPKYLFRKEGQNVTLSCEQNLNHDAMYWYRQDPGQGLRLIYYSQIVNDFQKGDIAEGYSVSREKKESFPLTVTSAQKNPTAFYLCASSITGQETQYFGPGTRLLVL.

This clone was recorded a few times. The J gene is TRBJ1-4, the V gene TRBV6-5; a weak D match, TRBD1 (6 bases). This CDR3 is 13 amino acids long. V was pared by 4 bases and J by 6 bases, with 9 bases between. Germline lookup yields CDR1 MNHEY and CDR2 SVGAGI. In DNA, the CDR3 is TGTGCCAGCAGTTCCGGGACATATGAAAAACTGTTTTTT. Residues: CASSSGTYEKLFF.

As regards this clone: Relative to the germline gene, one junction end is altered; a read error may explain this. The chain uses TRBV7-3 and TRBJ2-2; TRBD1 might be the D (6 bases). The CDR3 length is 12 residues. CDR1 and CDR2 from the germline V gene are SGHTA and FQGTGA. This CDR3 reads CSSSSDSGELFF. The CDR3 DNA sequence: TGTTCCAGCAGTTCGGACAGTGGGGAGCTGTTTTTT. Variable domain in full (rest from reference TRBV7-3 and TRBJ2-2): GAGVSQTPSNKVTEKGKYVELRCDPISGHTALYWYRQSLGQGPEFLIYFQGTGAADDSGLPNDRFFAVRPEGSVSTLKIQRTERGDSAVYLCSSSSDSGELFFGEGSRLTVL.

Notes on this clone: Other DNA sequences within the sample encode an identical CDR3. The V gene is TRBV6-5, the J gene TRBJ2-7; TRBD1 matches at 9 bases. Per germline, CDR1 MNHEY and CDR2 SVGAGI. This CDR3 has 15 amino acids. V shed 0 bases, J shed 4 bases, and the junction held 4 bases outside the gene matches. CDR3 DNA sequence: TGTGCCAGCAGTTACTCGGGACAGGGAGGGTACGAGCAGTACTTC. It codes for CASSYSGQGGYEQYF.

This clone occurred a few times. The chain carries TRBV4-3 and TRBJ2-3; TRBD2 is a possible D gene (6 bases). This CDR3 region has 16 residues. The germline V and J ends were trimmed by 6 bases and 5 bases, with 21 bases remaining between them. Germline CDR1 LGHNA, CDR2 YSLEER. The CDR3 region has the DNA TGCGCCAGCAGTCCACAACCACCGGGGACTGGAGATACGCAGTATTTT. Its translation: CASSPQPPGTGDTQYF.

The chain carries TRBV7-9 and TRBJ2-7; no definite D call. The CDR3 runs to 13 residues. The germline V gene has CDR1 SEHNR and CDR2 FQNEAQ (reference sequence). V was pared by 3 bases and J by 4 bases, with 10 bases between. The CDR3 DNA follows: TGTGCCAGCAGCTTTGATCTAGTTTACGAGCAGTACTTC. Amino acids: CASSFDLVYEQYF.

This rearrangement joins TRBV5-1 to TRBJ2-1; the match to TRBD2 covers 11 bases. The CDR3 is 15 residues long. V gave up 0 bases and J gave up 8 bases; unmatched junction bases: 4. The germline CDR1 and CDR2 sequences are SGHRS and YFSETQ. The CDR3 here is CASSLALAGGYEQFF. In nucleotides, the CDR3 is TGCGCCAGCAGCTTGGCTCTAGCGGGGGGTTATGAGCAGTTCTTC.

The chain links TRBV6-6 to TRBJ2-7; 9 bases are a match to TRBD1. The V gene end was trimmed by 4 bases and the J gene end by 5 bases; junction bases not matched to a gene: 6. The CDR3 loop spans 14 amino acids. Germline assignment: CDR1 MNHNY and CDR2 SVGAGI (reference sequence). The CDR3 loop reads CASSSGQGRDEQYF. In DNA, the CDR3 is TGTGCCAGCAGTTCCGGACAGGGGAGGGACGAGCAGTACTTC.

The chain employs TRBV6-5 and TRBJ2-7; 8 bases are a match to TRBD1. CDR1 is MNHEY, CDR2 SVGAGI, per germline. The CDR3 length is 15 residues. V trimming: 6 bases; J trimming: 2 bases; junction bases outside the gene matches: 9. This chain's CDR3 is CASRRQGPSTYEQYF. Here the CDR3 DNA reads TGTGCCAGCAGGCGACAGGGGCCGTCGACCTACGAGCAGTACTTC.

Points on this clone: The junction differs from germline at one of its ends, possibly a read error. This chain uses TRBV7-9 with TRBJ2-7, with D perhaps TRBD2 (6 bases). Germline CDR1 is SEHNR and CDR2 is FQNEAQ (reference sequence). The CDR3 totals 16 residues. The CDR3 nucleotides are TGTTCCAGCAACTCCGACGGTGCGGGGAGCTCCTACGAGCAGTACTTC. Translating it yields CSSNSDGAGSSYEQYF.

The chain recombines TRBV25-1 with TRBJ1-2; D not certain. The V gene lost 4 bases and the J gene lost 4 bases, with 16 bases spanning the gap. The CDR3 runs to 15 residues. Per the germline V gene, CDR1 is MGHDK and CDR2 is SYGVNS. Here the CDR3 reads CASSAGHPQAYGYTF. The CDR3 DNA sequence: TGTGCCAGCAGTGCTGGGCACCCGCAGGCCTATGGCTACACCTTC.

The chain employs TRBV7-2 and TRBJ2-7, with TRBD2 identical over 7 bases. Germline lookup yields CDR1 SGHTA and CDR2 FQGNSA. This CDR3 spans 16 amino acids. After removal of 3 bases from V and 2 bases from J, the junction contained 10 bases not matched to a gene. The CDR3 loop reads CASSFSRLAEPYEQYF. In DNA, the CDR3 is TGTGCCAGCAGCTTTAGTAGGCTAGCGGAGCCCTACGAGCAGTACTTC.

In its sample, this clone was seen once. V and J are TRBV6-5 and TRBJ2-1; the match to TRBD1 covers 10 bases. This CDR3 has 14 amino acids. The V gene's germline CDR1 is MNHEY and CDR2 SVGAGI. Trimming at V came to 1 base and at J to 7 bases, leaving 1 base not matched to a gene. Here the CDR3 reads CASSYWDRGNEQFF. The CDR3 DNA reads TGTGCCAGCAGTTACTGGGACAGGGGAAATGAGCAGTTCTTC.

The chain is built from TRBV10-3 and TRBJ2-3; TRBD2 aligns across 10 bases. CDR3 size: 17 residues. Germline loops: CDR1 ENHRY, CDR2 SYGVKD. V lost 4 bases, J lost 0 bases, and 7 bases stayed unmatched. The CDR3 reads CAISVPRAGGSTDTQYF. The CDR3 DNA follows: TGTGCCATCAGTGTCCCGCGAGCGGGGGGGAGCACAGATACGCAGTATTTT.

The CDR3 here is CASSVSSGTYEQYF. DNA of the CDR3: TGTGCCAGCAGCGTATCCAGCGGAACCTACGAGCAGTACTTC. This chain joins TRBV9 and TRBJ2-7, with D tentatively TRBD2 (5 bases). CDR3 size: 14 residues. Looked up from germline, CDR1 is SGDLS and CDR2 is YYNGEE. V was pared by 1 base and J by 2 bases, with 10 bases between.

V gene TRBV7-2 combines with J gene TRBJ2-7, with 9 bases aligning to TRBD1. J gave up 7 bases and V 4 bases, and 8 bases lay outside the gene matches. CDR1 is SGHTA and CDR2 is FQGNSA in the germline V gene. The CDR3 contains 14 residues. The CDR3 DNA follows: TGTGCCAGCAGCTCCGGGACAGGGCTACGGGAGCAGTACTTC. This gives the protein CASSSGTGLREQYF.

V and J are TRBV9 and TRBJ2-7; 7 bases align to TRBD2. The CDR3 totals 15 residues. Germline-derived CDR1 and CDR2 are SGDLS and YYNGEE. Trimming took 0 bases from V and 7 from J; bases not matched to a gene: 10. This CDR3 is CASSVVGSGSGEQYF. DNA for the CDR3: TGTGCCAGCAGCGTAGTAGGTAGCGGGTCGGGGGAGCAGTACTTC.

A few counts support this clone. The chain joins TRBV27 to TRBJ2-2, with 9 bases lining up with TRBD2. V lost 0 bases and J lost 4; bases outside the gene matches: 3. Germline assignment: CDR1 MNHEY and CDR2 SMNVEV (reference sequence). The CDR3 length is 16 residues. Here the CDR3 reads CASSLSGGRGTGELFF. The CDR3 DNA follows: TGTGCCAGCAGTTTATCGGGCGGGAGGGGCACCGGGGAGCTGTTTTTT.

The chain recombines TRBV27 with TRBJ2-7; weak D call: TRBD2 (5 bases). The CDR3 contains 18 residues. Between the trimmed V and J ends, which lost 2 bases and 4 bases, there was a span of 24 bases. In germline, CDR1 is MNHEY, CDR2 SMNVEV (reference sequence). The CDR3, as DNA: TGTGCCAGCAGTTTACACCCATTCGGCACTAGTATTTGGTACGAGCAGTACTTC. Its protein is CASSLHPFGTSIWYEQYF.

The CDR3 reads CASSVATAGGDEQFF. The CDR3 region has the DNA TGTGCCAGCAGCGTAGCGACAGCGGGAGGCGATGAGCAGTTCTTC. This chain links TRBV9 with TRBJ2-1; 9 bases match TRBD2. Trimming removed 0 bases from V and 8 bases from J; junction bases left unmatched: 6. Germline values: CDR1 SGDLS, CDR2 YYNGEE. The CDR3 has 15 residues.